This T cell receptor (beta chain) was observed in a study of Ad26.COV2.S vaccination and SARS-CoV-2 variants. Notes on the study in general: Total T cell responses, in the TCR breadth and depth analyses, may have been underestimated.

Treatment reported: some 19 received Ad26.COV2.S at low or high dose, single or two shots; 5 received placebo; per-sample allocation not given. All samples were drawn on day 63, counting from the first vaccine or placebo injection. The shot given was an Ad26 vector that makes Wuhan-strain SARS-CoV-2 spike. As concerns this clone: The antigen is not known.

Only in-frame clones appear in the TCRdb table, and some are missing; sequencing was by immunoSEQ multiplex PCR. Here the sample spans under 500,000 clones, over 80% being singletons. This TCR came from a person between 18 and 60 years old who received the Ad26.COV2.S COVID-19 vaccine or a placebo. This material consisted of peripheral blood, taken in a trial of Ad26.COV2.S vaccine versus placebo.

CDR3 DNA sequence: TGTGCCAGTTCTAGCGGGGGGAACACCGGGGAGCTGTTTTTT. It codes for CASSSGGNTGELFF. The chain couples TRBV11-3 to TRBJ2-2; 10 nucleotides align to TRBD2. CDR1 is SGHNT, CDR2 YENEEA, per germline. V trimming: 9 bases; J trimming: 1 base; junction bases outside the gene matches: 2. This CDR3 region has 14 residues.